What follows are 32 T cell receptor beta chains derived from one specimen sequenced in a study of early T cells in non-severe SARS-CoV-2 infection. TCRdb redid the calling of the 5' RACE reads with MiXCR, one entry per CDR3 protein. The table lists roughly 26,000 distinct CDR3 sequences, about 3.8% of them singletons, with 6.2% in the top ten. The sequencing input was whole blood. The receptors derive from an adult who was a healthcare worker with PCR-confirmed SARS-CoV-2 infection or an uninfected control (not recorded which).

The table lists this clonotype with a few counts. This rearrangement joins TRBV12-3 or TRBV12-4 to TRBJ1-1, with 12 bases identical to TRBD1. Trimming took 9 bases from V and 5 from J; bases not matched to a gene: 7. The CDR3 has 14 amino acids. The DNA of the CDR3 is TGTGCCAGTTGGGACAGGGGGCGATGGACTGAAGCTTTCTTT. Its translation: CASWDRGRWTEAFF.

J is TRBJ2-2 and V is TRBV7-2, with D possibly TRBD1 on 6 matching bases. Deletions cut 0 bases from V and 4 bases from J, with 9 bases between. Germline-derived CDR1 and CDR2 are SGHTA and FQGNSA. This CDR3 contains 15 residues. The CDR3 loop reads CASSLAPGVTGELFF. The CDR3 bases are TGTGCCAGCAGCTTAGCGCCAGGGGTCACCGGGGAGCTGTTTTTT.

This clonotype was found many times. The CDR3 protein is CASAIGGQAIYEQYF. CDR3 DNA sequence: TGTGCCAGCGCAATCGGGGGACAGGCCATCTACGAGCAGTACTTC. The chain carries TRBV2 and TRBJ2-7; 8 bases fit TRBD1. Germline V gene lookup returns CDR1 SNHLY and CDR2 FYNNEI. Trimming removed 8 bases from V and 3 bases from J; junction bases left unmatched: 12. This CDR3 comprises 15 residues.

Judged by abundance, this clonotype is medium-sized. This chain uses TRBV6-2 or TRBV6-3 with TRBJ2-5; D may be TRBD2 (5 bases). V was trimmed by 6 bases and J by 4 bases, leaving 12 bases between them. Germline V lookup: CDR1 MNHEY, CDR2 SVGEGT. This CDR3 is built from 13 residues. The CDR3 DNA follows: TGTGCCAGCAGGGACTTCGCTAGAGAGACCCAGTACTTC. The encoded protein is CASRDFARETQYF.

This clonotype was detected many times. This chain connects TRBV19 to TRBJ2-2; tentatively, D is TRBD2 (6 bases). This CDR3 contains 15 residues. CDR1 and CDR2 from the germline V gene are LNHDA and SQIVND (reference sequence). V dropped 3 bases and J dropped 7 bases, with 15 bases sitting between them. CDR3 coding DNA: TGTGCCAGTAGTATTTGGCGGGGAGGAGTCGGGGAGCTGTTTTTT. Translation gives CASSIWRGGVGELFF.

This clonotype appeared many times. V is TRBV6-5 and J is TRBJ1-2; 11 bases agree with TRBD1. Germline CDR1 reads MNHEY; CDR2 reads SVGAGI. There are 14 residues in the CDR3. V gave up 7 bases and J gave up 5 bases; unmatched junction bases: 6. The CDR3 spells CASTPDRGLYGYTF. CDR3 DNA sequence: TGTGCCAGCACCCCGGACAGGGGGCTTTATGGCTACACCTTC.

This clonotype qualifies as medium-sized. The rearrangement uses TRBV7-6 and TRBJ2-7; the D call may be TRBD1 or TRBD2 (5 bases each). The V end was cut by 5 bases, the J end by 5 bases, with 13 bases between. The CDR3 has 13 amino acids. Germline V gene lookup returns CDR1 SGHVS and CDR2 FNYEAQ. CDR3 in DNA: TGTGCCAGCAGCCCAGGGACGATGCACGAGCAGTACTTC. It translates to CASSPGTMHEQYF. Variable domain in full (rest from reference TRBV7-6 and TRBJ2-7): GAGVSQSPRYKVTKRGQDVALRCDPISGHVSLYWYRQALGQGPEFLTYFNYEAQQDKSGLPNDRFSAERPEGSISTLTIQRTEQRDSAMYRCASSPGTMHEQYFGPGTRLTVT.

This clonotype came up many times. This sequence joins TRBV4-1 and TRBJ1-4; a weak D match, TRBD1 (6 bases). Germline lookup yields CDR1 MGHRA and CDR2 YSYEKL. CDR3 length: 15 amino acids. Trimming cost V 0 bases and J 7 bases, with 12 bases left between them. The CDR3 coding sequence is TGCGCCAGCAGCCAAGATACAGGGCTTGTTGAAAAACTGTTTTTT. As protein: CASSQDTGLVEKLFF.

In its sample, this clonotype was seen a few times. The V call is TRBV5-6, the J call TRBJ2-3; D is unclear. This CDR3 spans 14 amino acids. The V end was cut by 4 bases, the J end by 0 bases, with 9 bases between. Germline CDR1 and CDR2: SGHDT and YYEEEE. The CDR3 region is CASSASESTDTQYF. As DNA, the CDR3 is TGTGCCAGCAGCGCTTCAGAGAGCACAGATACGCAGTATTTT.

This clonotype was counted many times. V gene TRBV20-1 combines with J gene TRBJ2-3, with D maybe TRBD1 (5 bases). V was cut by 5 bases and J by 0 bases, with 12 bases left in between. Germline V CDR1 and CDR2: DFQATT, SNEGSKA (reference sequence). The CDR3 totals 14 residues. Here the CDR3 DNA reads TGCAGTGCTGTCGCCTCAGGGAGCACAGATACGCAGTATTTT. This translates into CSAVASGSTDTQYF.

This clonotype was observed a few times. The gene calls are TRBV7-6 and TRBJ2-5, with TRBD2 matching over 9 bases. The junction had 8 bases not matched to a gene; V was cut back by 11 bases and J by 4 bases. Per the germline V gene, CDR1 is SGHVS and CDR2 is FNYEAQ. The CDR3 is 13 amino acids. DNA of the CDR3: TGTGCCTGCACGGGACTAGCAGGAGAGACCCAGTACTTC. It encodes CACTGLAGETQYF.

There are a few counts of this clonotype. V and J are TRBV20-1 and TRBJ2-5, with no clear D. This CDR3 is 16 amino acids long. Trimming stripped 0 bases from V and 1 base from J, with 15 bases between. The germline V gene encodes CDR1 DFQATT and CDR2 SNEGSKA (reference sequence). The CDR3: CSARDPGGSTQETQYF. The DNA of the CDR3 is TGCAGTGCTAGAGACCCGGGTGGGTCGACCCAAGAGACCCAGTACTTC.

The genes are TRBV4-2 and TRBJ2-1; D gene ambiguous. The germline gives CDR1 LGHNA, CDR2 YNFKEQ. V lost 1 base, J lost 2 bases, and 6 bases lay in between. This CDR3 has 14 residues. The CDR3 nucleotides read TGTGCCAGCAGCCAAGTGCTAGCCTACAATGAGCAGTTCTTC. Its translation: CASSQVLAYNEQFF.

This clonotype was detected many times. The CDR3 loop is CASSQFRTDREDTQYF. DNA for the CDR3: TGCGCCAGCAGCCAGTTTCGTACGGACAGGGAAGATACGCAGTATTTT. V and J are TRBV4-3 and TRBJ2-3, with 8 bases identical to TRBD1. From germline, CDR1 is LGHNA and CDR2 YSLEER. The CDR3 sequence is 16 residues long. J was trimmed by 5 bases and V by 3 bases; bases with no gene match: 10.

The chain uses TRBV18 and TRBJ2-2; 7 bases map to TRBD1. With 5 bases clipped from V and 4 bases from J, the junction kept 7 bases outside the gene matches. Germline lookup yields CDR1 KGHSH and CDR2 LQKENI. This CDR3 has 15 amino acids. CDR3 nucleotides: TGTGCCAGCTCAGTCGACAGGGTAGTCACCGGGGAGCTGTTTTTT. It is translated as CASSVDRVVTGELFF.

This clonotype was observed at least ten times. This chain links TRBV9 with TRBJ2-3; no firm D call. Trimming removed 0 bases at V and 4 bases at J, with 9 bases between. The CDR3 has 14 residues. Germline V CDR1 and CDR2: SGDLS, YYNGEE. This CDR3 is CASSVGDRADTQYF. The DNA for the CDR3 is TGTGCCAGCAGCGTAGGTGATAGGGCAGATACGCAGTATTTT.

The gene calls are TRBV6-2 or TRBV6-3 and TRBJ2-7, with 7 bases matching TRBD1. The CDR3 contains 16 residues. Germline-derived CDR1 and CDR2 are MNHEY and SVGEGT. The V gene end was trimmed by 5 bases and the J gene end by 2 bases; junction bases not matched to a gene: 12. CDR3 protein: CASSLFPPGTAYEQYF. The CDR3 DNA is TGTGCCAGCAGTCTTTTTCCCCCCGGGACAGCCTACGAGCAGTACTTC.

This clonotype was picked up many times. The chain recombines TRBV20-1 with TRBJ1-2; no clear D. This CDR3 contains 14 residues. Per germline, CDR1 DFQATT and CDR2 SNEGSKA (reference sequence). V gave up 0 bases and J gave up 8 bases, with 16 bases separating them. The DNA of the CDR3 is TGCAGTGCTAGAGACGGAGCCCCGAGTTCGGGCTACACCTTC. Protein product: CSARDGAPSSGYTF.

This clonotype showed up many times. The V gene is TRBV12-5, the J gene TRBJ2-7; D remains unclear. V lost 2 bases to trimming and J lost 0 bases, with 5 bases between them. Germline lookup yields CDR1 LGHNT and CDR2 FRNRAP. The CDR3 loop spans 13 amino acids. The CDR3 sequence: CASGLLPSYEQYF. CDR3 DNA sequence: TGTGCTAGTGGTTTGTTGCCCTCCTACGAGCAGTACTTC.

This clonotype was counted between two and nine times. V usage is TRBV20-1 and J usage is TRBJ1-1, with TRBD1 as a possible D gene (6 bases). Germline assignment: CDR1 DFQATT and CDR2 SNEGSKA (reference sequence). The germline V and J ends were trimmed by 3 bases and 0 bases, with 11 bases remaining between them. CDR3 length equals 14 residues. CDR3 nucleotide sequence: TGCAGTGCTAGCAGGGGACCTATGAACACTGAAGCTTTCTTT. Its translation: CSASRGPMNTEAFF.

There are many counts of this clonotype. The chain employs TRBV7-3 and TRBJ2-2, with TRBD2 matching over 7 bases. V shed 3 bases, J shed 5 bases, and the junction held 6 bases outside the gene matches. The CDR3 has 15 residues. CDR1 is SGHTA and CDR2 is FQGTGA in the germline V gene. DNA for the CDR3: TGTGCCAGCAGCTTGGGGAGGGCAGGTACCGGGGAGCTGTTTTTT. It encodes CASSLGRAGTGELFF.

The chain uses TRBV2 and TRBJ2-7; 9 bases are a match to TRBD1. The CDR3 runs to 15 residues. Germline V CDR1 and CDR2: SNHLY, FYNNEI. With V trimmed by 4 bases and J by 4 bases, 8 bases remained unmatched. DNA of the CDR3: TGTGCCAGCAGTGCAGAACAGGGGGCGAATTACGAGCAGTACTTC. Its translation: CASSAEQGANYEQYF.

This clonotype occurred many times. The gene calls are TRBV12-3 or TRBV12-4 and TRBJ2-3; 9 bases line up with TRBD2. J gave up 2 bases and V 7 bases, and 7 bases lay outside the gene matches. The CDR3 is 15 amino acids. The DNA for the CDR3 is TGTGCCAGCAAAGCGGGAGGCCCTCCCACAGATACGCAGTATTTT. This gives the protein CASKAGGPPTDTQYF.

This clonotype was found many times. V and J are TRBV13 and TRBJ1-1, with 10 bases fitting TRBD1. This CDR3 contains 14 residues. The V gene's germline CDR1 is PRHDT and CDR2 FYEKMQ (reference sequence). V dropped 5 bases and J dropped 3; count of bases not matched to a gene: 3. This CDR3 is CASSRGQGDTEAFF. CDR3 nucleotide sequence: TGTGCCAGCAGCCGCGGACAGGGGGACACTGAAGCTTTCTTT.

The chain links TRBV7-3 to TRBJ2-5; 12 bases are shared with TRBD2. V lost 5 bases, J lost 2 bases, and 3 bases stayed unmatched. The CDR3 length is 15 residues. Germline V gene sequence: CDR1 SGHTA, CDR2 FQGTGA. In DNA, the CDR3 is TGTGCCAGCAGCCAGACTAGCGGGAGACAAGAGACCCAGTACTTC. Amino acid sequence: CASSQTSGRQETQYF.

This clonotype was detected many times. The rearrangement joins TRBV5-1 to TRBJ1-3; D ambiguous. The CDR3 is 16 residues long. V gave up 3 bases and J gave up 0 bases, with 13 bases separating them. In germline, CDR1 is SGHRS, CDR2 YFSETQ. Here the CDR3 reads CASSSFGEASGNTIYF. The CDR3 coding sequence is TGCGCCAGCAGCTCTTTTGGGGAAGCCTCTGGAAACACCATATATTTT.

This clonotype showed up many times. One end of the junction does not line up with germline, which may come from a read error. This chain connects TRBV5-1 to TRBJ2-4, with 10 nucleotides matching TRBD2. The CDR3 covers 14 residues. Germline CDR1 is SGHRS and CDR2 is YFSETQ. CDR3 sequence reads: CASSLSITSGIYRF. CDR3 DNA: TGCGCCAGCAGCTTGTCTATCACTAGCGGGATCTATCGCTTC.

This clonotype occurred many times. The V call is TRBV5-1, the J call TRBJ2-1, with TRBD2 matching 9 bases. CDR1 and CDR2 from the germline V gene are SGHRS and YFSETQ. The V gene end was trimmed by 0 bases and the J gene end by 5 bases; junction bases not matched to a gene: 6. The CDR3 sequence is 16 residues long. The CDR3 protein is CASSLASSGINNEQFF. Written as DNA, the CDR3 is TGCGCCAGCAGCTTGGCCTCTAGCGGGATAAACAATGAGCAGTTCTTC.

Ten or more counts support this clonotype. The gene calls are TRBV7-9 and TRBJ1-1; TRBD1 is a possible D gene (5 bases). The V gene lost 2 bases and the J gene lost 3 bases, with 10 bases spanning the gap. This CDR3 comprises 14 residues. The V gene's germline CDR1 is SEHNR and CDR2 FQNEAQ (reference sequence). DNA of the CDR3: TGTGCCAGCAGCTTAACACAGGCAGACACTGAAGCTTTCTTT. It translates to CASSLTQADTEAFF.

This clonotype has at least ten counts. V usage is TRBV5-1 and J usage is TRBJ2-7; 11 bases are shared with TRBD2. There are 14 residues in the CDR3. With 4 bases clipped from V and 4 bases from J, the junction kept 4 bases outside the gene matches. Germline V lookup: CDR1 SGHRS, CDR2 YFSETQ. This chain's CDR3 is CASSETSGAYEQYF. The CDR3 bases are TGCGCCAGCAGCGAGACTAGCGGGGCATACGAGCAGTACTTC.

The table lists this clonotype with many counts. The CDR3 nucleotides are TGTGCCAGCAGCTTCACGGGGAAGCCGCCCCAGCATTTT. Translated: CASSFTGKPPQHF. The chain recombines TRBV7-9 with TRBJ1-5; unclear D gene. CDR3 size: 13 residues. Trimming pared 3 bases from V and 9 bases from J, leaving 12 bases between. The germline gives CDR1 SEHNR, CDR2 FQNEAQ (reference sequence). The full variable domain, in which reference TRBV7-9 and TRBJ1-5 provide the parts outside the CDR3, is DTGVSQNPRHKITKRGQNVTFRCDPISEHNRLYWYRQTLGQGPEFLTYFQNEAQLEKSRLLSDRFSAERPKGSFSTLEIQRTEQGDSAMYLCASSFTGKPPQHFGDGTRLSIL.

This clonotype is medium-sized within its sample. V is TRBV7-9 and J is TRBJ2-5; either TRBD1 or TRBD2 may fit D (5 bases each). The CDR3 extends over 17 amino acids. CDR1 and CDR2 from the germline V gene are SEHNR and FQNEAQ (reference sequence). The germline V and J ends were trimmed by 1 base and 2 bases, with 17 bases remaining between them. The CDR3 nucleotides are TGTGCCAGCAGCTTAGTGTCCGGGGCCCGATTACAAGAGACCCAGTACTTC. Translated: CASSLVSGARLQETQYF.